A selection of T cell receptor beta chains follows, all from one sample in a study of blood T cell repertoires in COVID-19. The data were produced by immunoSEQ multiplex PCR, yet TCRdb's version contains in-frame clones alone and is incomplete. Here the sample spans roughly 220,000 clones, approximately 84% being singletons. The sample consisted of PBMCs or T cells enriched from blood (not recorded which). Receptor source: a man between 40 and 49 years old who had recovered from COVID-19. The CDR3 runs from the conserved cysteine through the conserved F or W.

v_gene: TRBV7-6; j_gene: TRBJ2-7; CDR3aa: CASSLDFGEQYF
v_gene: TRBV13; j_gene: TRBJ1-1; CDR3aa: CASSSDRQAEAFF
v_gene: TRBV2; j_gene: TRBJ1-2; CDR3aa: CASNLVRDITNYGYTF
v_gene: TRBV30; j_gene: TRBJ1-4; CDR3aa: CAWSEGVGLGGEKLFF
v_gene: TRBV29-1; j_gene: TRBJ2-7; CDR3aa: CSVLGTGAYEQYF
v_gene: TRBV27; j_gene: TRBJ2-2; CDR3aa: CASSSRPGPYTGELFF
v_gene: TRBV11-2; j_gene: TRBJ2-3; CDR3aa: CASSPDQGLRNTQYF
v_gene: TRBV6-2/TRBV6-3; j_gene: TRBJ1-5; CDR3aa: CASSYGAGSNQPQHF
v_gene: TRBV6-5; j_gene: TRBJ1-2; CDR3aa: CASRLGTGLNYGYTF
v_gene: TRBV6-2/TRBV6-3; j_gene: TRBJ1-1; CDR3aa: CASSYSRRGVPEAFF
v_gene: TRBV14; j_gene: TRBJ1-1; CDR3aa: CASSRDKQGRSTEAFF
v_gene: TRBV12-3/TRBV12-4; j_gene: TRBJ2-7; CDR3aa: CASSPRTGGVTYF
v_gene: TRBV28; j_gene: TRBJ2-5; CDR3aa: CASSLMGARETQYF
v_gene: TRBV4-1; j_gene: TRBJ2-1; CDR3aa: CASSQEHTQGNEQFF
v_gene: TRBV2; j_gene: TRBJ1-4; CDR3aa: CASTRDSSNEKLFF
v_gene: TRBV5-6; j_gene: TRBJ1-4; CDR3aa: CASSRDPDRVEKLFF
v_gene: TRBV11-2; j_gene: TRBJ1-2; CDR3aa: CASSLGAYGYTF
v_gene: TRBV18; j_gene: TRBJ2-7; CDR3aa: CASSPRGTGGVGEQYF
v_gene: TRBV18; j_gene: TRBJ1-4; CDR3aa: CASSPREVGEKLFF
v_gene: TRBV9; j_gene: TRBJ2-3; CDR3aa: CASSVALAGGQGDTQYF
v_gene: TRBV12-3/TRBV12-4; j_gene: TRBJ1-4; CDR3aa: CASRARGEEKLFF
v_gene: TRBV7-2; j_gene: TRBJ1-1; CDR3aa: CASSLERGTEAFF
v_gene: TRBV2; j_gene: TRBJ2-3; CDR3aa: CASSVGEDTQYF
v_gene: TRBV27; j_gene: TRBJ1-2; CDR3aa: CASSIRRGGGYTF
v_gene: TRBV6-5; j_gene: TRBJ1-4; CDR3aa: CASSDRVDEKLFF
v_gene: TRBV6-5; j_gene: TRBJ2-7; CDR3aa: CASSYSTGGYEQYF
v_gene: TRBV24-1; j_gene: TRBJ2-1; CDR3aa: CATSNPPGQGDNEQFF
v_gene: TRBV30; j_gene: TRBJ1-5; CDR3aa: CACRTGDQPQHF
v_gene: TRBV18; j_gene: TRBJ1-1; CDR3aa: CASSLITGGSTEAFF
v_gene: TRBV29-1; j_gene: TRBJ2-5; CDR3aa: CSAPKGPGTQYF
v_gene: TRBV28; j_gene: TRBJ1-2; CDR3aa: CASSLLSPNDRTNGYTF
v_gene: TRBV5-4; j_gene: TRBJ2-7; CDR3aa: CASSEEVGLAGGYEQYF
v_gene: TRBV28; j_gene: TRBJ1-1; CDR3aa: CASSFDGTTTEAFF
v_gene: TRBV11-2; j_gene: TRBJ1-1; CDR3aa: CASSRLGLEAFF
v_gene: TRBV12-5; j_gene: TRBJ2-5; CDR3aa: CASGLSGSETQYF
v_gene: TRBV28; j_gene: TRBJ2-1; CDR3aa: CASSFSAGDAGNEQFF
v_gene: TRBV7-2; j_gene: TRBJ1-3; CDR3aa: CASSLQQGGSGNTIYF
v_gene: TRBV25-1; j_gene: TRBJ2-2; CDR3aa: CASSVYGGATGELFF
v_gene: TRBV3-1/TRBV3-2; j_gene: TRBJ2-2; CDR3aa: CASSQEGLAGGGTGELFF
v_gene: TRBV24-1; j_gene: TRBJ1-1; CDR3aa: CATSDSRTGDTEAFF
v_gene: TRBV4-1; j_gene: TRBJ2-7; CDR3aa: CASSQLAGGRYEQYF
v_gene: TRBV4-3; j_gene: TRBJ1-4; CDR3aa: CASSQEGGVANEKLFF
v_gene: TRBV24-1; j_gene: TRBJ1-2; CDR3aa: CATRGDRANGYTF
v_gene: TRBV7-6; j_gene: TRBJ2-1; CDR3aa: CASSLAGTSGYNEQFF
v_gene: TRBV7-8; j_gene: TRBJ1-2; CDR3aa: CASSGGPLSGGYTF
v_gene: TRBV2; j_gene: TRBJ1-5; CDR3aa: CASSDESGGYQPQHF
v_gene: TRBV11-3; j_gene: TRBJ2-2; CDR3aa: CASSPRGVSGELFF
v_gene: TRBV7-9; j_gene: TRBJ2-1; CDR3aa: CASSLQREFF
v_gene: TRBV19; j_gene: TRBJ1-1; CDR3aa: CASSIRVQGTEAFF
v_gene: TRBV29-1; j_gene: TRBJ2-1; CDR3aa: CSVSPRVRGPGLAGTDSYNEQFF
v_gene: TRBV27; j_gene: TRBJ2-1; CDR3aa: CASSLVRGGYNEQFF
v_gene: TRBV7-2; j_gene: TRBJ1-2; CDR3aa: CASSPKAGANGYTF
v_gene: TRBV18; j_gene: TRBJ1-4; CDR3aa: CASSRGAVATNEKLFF
v_gene: TRBV7-2; j_gene: TRBJ2-2; CDR3aa: CASSFKHNPSGGPGELFF
v_gene: TRBV7-9; j_gene: TRBJ1-1; CDR3aa: CASSSGTASTEAFF
v_gene: TRBV25-1; j_gene: TRBJ1-1; CDR3aa: CASSELAGNTEAFF
v_gene: TRBV20-1; j_gene: TRBJ2-3; CDR3aa: CSASGDSRTDTQYF